The subject of this entry is one TCR beta chain. The antigen is undetermined. CDR1 and CDR2 (germline): SGHRS, YFSETQ. The CDR3 is 16 amino acids. The sample belongs to a study of T cells expressing NK-cell markers. General study points: Questions lingered over whether expanded NKG2C+ T cell clones were HCMV-specific.

For each CDR3 protein, TCRdb gives one entry from its re-call of the 5' RACE reads, without DNA. The sample holds 550,000 or so distinct CDR3 sequences. J is TRBJ2-2 and V is TRBV5-1. Input material: blood T cells: a sorted CD56 or NKG2C T cell subset, CD4+ or CD8+ T cells, or bulk PBMC T cells (not recorded which). This TCR came from a man younger than 35 in good health. The CDR3 region is CASKAWSGINTGELFF.